The source of this T cell receptor beta chain is a study of cytomegalovirus exposure and HLA in healthy donors. Study conclusions and caveats: In a later analysis, 16,951 TCR beta sequences were associated with HLA alleles at 0.05 false discovery rate. Analysis was carried out at a later point, and it linked a missense DCLRE1C variant to TCR beta V- and J-gene trimming.

Details on this clone: Its target is unknown.

Amplification used 60 Vbeta primers and 13 Jbeta primers. Per the study methods: Approximately 10 million shared chains were among 80 million or so unique TCR beta chains counted in a later analysis. The method was immunoSEQ multiplex PCR; TCRdb's version includes in-frame clones alone and lacks a portion of them. V and J calls and clone size are copied from that table; D and trimming were computed from the DNA. The sample lists fewer than 250,000 clones, nearly 80% occurring once. The germline V gene encodes CDR1 MNHEY and CDR2 SMNVEV (reference sequence). The CDR3 consists of 16 residues. V lost 3 bases to trimming and J lost 3 bases; unmatched junction nucleotides: 7.

The sequencing sample was made of PBMCs. The TCR was taken from a man in his late teens or twenties in good health and CMV-seronegative. J is TRBJ2-2 and V is TRBV27; 7 bases map to TRBD1. The CDR3: CASSFMRGRDTGELFF. For the CDR3, the DNA is TGTGCCAGCAGTTTTATGAGGGGGCGGGACACCGGGGAGCTGTTTTTT.